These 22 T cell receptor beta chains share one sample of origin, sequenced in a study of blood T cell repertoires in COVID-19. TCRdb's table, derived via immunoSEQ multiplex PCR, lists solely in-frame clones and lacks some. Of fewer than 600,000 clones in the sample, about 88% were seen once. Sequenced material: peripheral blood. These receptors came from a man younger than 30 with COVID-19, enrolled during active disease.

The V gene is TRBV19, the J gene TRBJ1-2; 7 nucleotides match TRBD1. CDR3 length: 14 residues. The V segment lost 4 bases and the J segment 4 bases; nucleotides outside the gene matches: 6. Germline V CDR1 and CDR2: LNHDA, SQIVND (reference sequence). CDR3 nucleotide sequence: TGTGCCAGTAGTAGCGCAGGGACAGCCTATGGCTACACCTTC. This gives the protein CASSSAGTAYGYTF.

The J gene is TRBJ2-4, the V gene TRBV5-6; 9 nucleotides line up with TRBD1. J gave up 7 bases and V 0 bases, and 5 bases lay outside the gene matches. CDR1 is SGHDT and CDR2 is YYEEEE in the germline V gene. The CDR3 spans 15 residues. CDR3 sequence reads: CASSLVGQGLNIQYF. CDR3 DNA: TGTGCCAGCAGCTTGGTGGGACAGGGACTTAACATTCAGTACTTC.

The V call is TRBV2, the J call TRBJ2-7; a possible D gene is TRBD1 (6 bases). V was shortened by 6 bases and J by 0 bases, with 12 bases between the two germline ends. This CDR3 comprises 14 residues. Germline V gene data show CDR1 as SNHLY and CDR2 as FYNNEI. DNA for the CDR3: TGTGCCAGCAGAAGGACAGTGACCTCCTACGAGCAGTACTTC. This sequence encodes CASRRTVTSYEQYF.

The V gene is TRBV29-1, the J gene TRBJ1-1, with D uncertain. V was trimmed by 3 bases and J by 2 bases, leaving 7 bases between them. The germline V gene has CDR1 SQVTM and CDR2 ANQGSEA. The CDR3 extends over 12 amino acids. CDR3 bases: TGCAGCGTTGACCCCCTTAACACTGAAGCTTTCTTT. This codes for CSVDPLNTEAFF.

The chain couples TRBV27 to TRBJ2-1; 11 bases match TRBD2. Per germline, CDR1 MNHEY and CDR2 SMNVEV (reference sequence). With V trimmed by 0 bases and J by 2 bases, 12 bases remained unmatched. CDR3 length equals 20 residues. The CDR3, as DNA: TGTGCCAGCAGTTTATCGCCCGCGGGGCTAGCGGGGGGCACCTACAATGAGCAGTTCTTC. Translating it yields CASSLSPAGLAGGTYNEQFF.

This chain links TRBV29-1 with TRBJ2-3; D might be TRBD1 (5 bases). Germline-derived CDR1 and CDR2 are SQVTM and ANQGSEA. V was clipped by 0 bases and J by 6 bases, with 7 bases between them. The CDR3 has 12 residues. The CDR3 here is CSVEDSGDTQYF. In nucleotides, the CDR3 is TGCAGCGTTGAAGATTCAGGGGATACGCAGTATTTT.

The CDR3 here is CASSPGREWVTGELFF. CDR3 nucleotide sequence: TGTGCCAGCAGCCCCGGGCGGGAGTGGGTCACCGGGGAGCTGTTTTTT. The chain joins TRBV5-4 to TRBJ2-2, with 7 bases lining up with TRBD2. CDR1 and CDR2 from the germline V gene are SGHNT and YYREEE (reference sequence). Trimming at V came to 4 bases and at J to 4 bases, leaving 10 bases not matched to a gene. The CDR3 is 16 residues long.

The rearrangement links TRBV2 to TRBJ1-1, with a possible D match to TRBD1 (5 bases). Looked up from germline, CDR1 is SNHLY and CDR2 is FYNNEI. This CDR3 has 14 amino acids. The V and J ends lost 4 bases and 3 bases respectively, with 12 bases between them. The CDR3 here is CASSVTGWDTEAFF. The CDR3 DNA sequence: TGTGCCAGCAGTGTAACAGGTTGGGACACTGAAGCTTTCTTT.

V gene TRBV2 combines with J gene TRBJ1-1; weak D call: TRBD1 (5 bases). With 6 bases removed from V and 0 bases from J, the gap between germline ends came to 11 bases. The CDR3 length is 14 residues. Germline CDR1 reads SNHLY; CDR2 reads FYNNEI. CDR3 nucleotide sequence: TGTGCCAGCAGGGTAGACAGCCTGAACACTGAAGCTTTCTTT. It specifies CASRVDSLNTEAFF.

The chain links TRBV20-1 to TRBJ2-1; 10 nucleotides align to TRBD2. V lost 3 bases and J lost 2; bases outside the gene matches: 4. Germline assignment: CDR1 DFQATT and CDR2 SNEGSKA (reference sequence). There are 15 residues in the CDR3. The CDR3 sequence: CSASSAGGAYNEQFF. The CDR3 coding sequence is TGCAGTGCTAGTTCAGCGGGAGGGGCCTACAATGAGCAGTTCTTC.

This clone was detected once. The CDR3 is CASGLPPVGDWSNEQFF. As DNA, the CDR3 is TGTGCTAGTGGTTTGCCCCCCGTAGGGGACTGGAGCAATGAGCAGTTCTTC. The V gene is TRBV12-5, the J gene TRBJ2-1; maybe TRBD2 (6 bases). The germline CDR1 and CDR2 sequences are LGHNT and FRNRAP. Deletions cut 2 bases from V and 6 bases from J, with 20 bases between. This CDR3 is 17 amino acids long. Looking up the rest from reference TRBV12-5 and TRBJ2-1 gives the full variable domain: DARVTQTPRHKVTEMGQEVTMRCQPILGHNTVFWYRQTMMQGLELLAYFRNRAPLDDSGMPKDRFSAEMPDATLATLKIQPSEPRDSAVYFCASGLPPVGDWSNEQFFGPGTRLTVL.

CDR3 loop: CASSQGTGEAFF. The CDR3 DNA follows: TGTGCCAGCAGCCAAGGGACAGGCGAAGCTTTCTTT. J is TRBJ1-1 and V is TRBV3-1 (or the pseudogene TRBV3-2); 7 bases line up with TRBD1. Germline CDR1 reads LGHDT; CDR2 reads YNNKEL (reference sequence). J lost 8 bases, V lost 1 base, and 1 base had no gene match. CDR3 length: 12 residues.

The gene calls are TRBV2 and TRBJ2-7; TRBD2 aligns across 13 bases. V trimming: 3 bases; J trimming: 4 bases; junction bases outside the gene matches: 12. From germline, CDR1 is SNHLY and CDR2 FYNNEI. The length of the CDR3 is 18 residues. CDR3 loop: CASSEARRLAGGSYEQYF. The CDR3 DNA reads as TGTGCCAGCAGTGAGGCCCGAAGACTAGCGGGAGGAAGTTACGAGCAGTACTTC.

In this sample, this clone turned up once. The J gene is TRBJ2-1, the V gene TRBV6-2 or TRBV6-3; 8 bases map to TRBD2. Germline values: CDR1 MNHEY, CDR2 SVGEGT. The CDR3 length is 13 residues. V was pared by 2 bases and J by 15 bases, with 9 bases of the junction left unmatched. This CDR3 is CASSYDLGTRVFF. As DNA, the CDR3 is TGTGCCAGCAGTTACGATCTGGGGACTAGGGTGTTCTTC.

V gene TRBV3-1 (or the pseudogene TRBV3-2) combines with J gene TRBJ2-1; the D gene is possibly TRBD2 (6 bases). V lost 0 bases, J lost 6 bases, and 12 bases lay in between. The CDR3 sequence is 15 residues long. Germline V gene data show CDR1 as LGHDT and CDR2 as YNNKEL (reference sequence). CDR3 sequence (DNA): TGTGCCAGCAGCCAAGATATCGGGGGAGGCAATGAGCAGTTCTTC. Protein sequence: CASSQDIGGGNEQFF.

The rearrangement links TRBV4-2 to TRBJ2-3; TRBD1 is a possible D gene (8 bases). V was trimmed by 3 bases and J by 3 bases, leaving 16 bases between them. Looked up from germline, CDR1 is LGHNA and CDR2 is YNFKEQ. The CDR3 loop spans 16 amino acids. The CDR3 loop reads CASSQYDRGGTDTQYF. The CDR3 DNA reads TGTGCCAGCAGCCAGTACGACAGGGGAGGGACAGATACGCAGTATTTT.

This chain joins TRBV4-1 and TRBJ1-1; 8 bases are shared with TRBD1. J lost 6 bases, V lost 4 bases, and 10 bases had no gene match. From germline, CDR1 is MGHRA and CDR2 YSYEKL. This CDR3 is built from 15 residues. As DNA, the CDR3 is TGCGCCAGCAGCCCCGAACCGGACAGGGTCGCTGAAGCTTTCTTT. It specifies CASSPEPDRVAEAFF.

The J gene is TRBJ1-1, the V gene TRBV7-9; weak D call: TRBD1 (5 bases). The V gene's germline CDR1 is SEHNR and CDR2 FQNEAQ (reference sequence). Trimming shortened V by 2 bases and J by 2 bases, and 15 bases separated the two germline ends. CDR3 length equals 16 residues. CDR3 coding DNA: TGTGCCAGCAGCTTATCCCGGGGGAGGGGAAACACTGAAGCTTTCTTT. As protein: CASSLSRGRGNTEAFF.

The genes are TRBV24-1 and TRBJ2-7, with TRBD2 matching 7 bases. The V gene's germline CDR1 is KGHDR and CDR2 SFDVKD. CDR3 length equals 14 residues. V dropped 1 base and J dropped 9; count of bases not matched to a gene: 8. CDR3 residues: CATSDFRTPGGQYF. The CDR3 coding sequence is TGTGCCACCAGTGATTTCCGGACCCCGGGGGGGCAGTACTTC.

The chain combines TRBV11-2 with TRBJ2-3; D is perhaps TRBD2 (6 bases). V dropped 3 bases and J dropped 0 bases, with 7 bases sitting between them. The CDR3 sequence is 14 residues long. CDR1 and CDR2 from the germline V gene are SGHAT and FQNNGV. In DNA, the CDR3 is TGTGCCAGCAGCTTTGGGACTAGCACAGATACGCAGTATTTT. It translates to CASSFGTSTDTQYF. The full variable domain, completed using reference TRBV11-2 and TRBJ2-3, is EAGVAQSPRYKIIEKRQSVAFWCNPISGHATLYWYQQILGQGPKLLIQFQNNGVVDDSQLPKDRFSAERLKGVDSTLKIQPAKLEDSAVYLCASSFGTSTDTQYFGPGTRLTVL.

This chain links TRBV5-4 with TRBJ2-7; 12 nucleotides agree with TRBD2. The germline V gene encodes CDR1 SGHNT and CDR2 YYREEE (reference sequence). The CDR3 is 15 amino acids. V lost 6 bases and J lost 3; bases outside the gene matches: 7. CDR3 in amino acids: CASTIGTSGRYEQYF. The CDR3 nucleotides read TGTGCCAGCACCATCGGGACTAGCGGGCGCTACGAGCAGTACTTC.

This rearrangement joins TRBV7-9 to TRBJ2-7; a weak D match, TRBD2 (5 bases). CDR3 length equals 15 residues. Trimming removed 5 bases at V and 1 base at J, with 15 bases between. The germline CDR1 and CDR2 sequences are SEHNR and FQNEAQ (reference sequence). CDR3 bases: TGTGCCAGCAGCCGACGAGGGCAGGAATCCTACGAGCAGTACTTC. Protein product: CASSRRGQESYEQYF.